Each of the 23 T cell receptor beta chains below was sequenced from the same sample in a study of liver allograft versus peripheral blood T cells. Study summary: The authors compared T cell receptor repertoires in transplanted livers with recipients' peripheral blood repertoires.

Each CDR3 protein is one row after TCRdb ran MiXCR on the reads. The sample lists fewer than 11,000 distinct CDR3 sequences, about 18% occurring once. The source is a human patient who had a liver transplant. Among the T cells, some may be from the graft donor.

This clonotype is medium-sized. The rearrangement links TRBV6-6 to TRBJ1-2; 7 nucleotides line up with TRBD1. CDR1 is MNHNY and CDR2 is SVGAGI in the germline V gene (reference sequence). V lost 5 bases, J lost 8 bases, and 5 bases stayed unmatched. This CDR3 spans 12 amino acids. The CDR3 coding sequence is TGTGCCAGCAGTCGGGACAGTGGAGGCTACACCTTC. This encodes CASSRDSGGYTF.

This clonotype has more than one count but fewer than ten. This chain uses TRBV28 with TRBJ2-7; D may correspond to TRBD1 or TRBD2 (5 bases each). V gave up 6 bases and J gave up 2 bases, with 11 bases separating them. Germline V gives CDR1 MDHEN, CDR2 SYDVKM. The CDR3 is made up of 13 amino acids. The CDR3 DNA follows: TGTGCCAGCAGGGGGACGGAAACCTACGAGCAGTACTTC. Residues: CASRGTETYEQYF.

The gene calls are TRBV6-5 and TRBJ2-7; TRBD1 aligns across 8 bases. Germline trimming cut 0 bases from V and 3 bases from J; bases unmatched to any gene: 4. The CDR3 length is 15 residues. Germline V lookup: CDR1 MNHEY, CDR2 SVGAGI. The CDR3 loop reads CASSYSGTGGYEQYF. DNA of the CDR3: TGTGCCAGCAGTTACTCAGGGACAGGAGGCTACGAGCAGTACTTC.

This chain links TRBV20-1 with TRBJ1-3, with TRBD1 matching over 7 bases. The CDR3 has 12 amino acids. V dropped 5 bases and J dropped 3; count of bases not matched to a gene: 1. CDR1 DFQATT and CDR2 SNEGSKA come from the germline V gene (reference sequence). This chain's CDR3 is CSAQGDGNTIYF. CDR3 sequence (DNA): TGCAGTGCTCAGGGGGATGGAAACACCATATATTTT.

The rearrangement uses TRBV11-1 and TRBJ1-1; D remains unclear. This CDR3 region has 14 residues. Trimming pared 1 base from V and 1 base from J, leaving 7 bases between. Germline CDR1 is SGHAT and CDR2 is FQDESV (reference sequence). CDR3: CASSLDTGNTEAFF. CDR3 sequence (DNA): TGTGCCAGCAGCTTAGATACGGGGAACACTGAAGCTTTCTTT.

In this sample, this clonotype is medium-sized. The chain employs TRBV6-5 and TRBJ2-4, with 13 positions matching TRBD2. This CDR3 is 16 amino acids long. The germline V gene has CDR1 MNHEY and CDR2 SVGAGI. V trimming: 4 bases; J trimming: 5 bases; junction bases outside the gene matches: 5. The CDR3 DNA reads as TGTGCCAGCAGTTCTTTTGGGACTAGCGGGGAAAACATTCAGTACTTC. Translation: CASSSFGTSGENIQYF.

This clonotype was seen more than once but under ten times. The CDR3 protein is CASSGQGQVNQPQHF. CDR3 bases: TGTGCCAGTAGTGGCCAGGGACAGGTCAATCAGCCCCAGCATTTT. V usage is TRBV19 and J usage is TRBJ1-5, with 8 nucleotides matching TRBD1. Germline CDR1 and CDR2: LNHDA and SQIVND (reference sequence). The CDR3 consists of 15 residues. V lost 5 bases, J lost 3 bases, and 6 bases stayed unmatched.

This clonotype is medium-sized (0.01 to 0.1%) within its sample. This chain connects TRBV19 to TRBJ2-7, with TRBD1 matching 7 bases. CDR3 length equals 14 residues. V lost 4 bases, J lost 6 bases, and 9 bases stayed unmatched. Germline V CDR1 and CDR2: LNHDA, SQIVND (reference sequence). The CDR3 nucleotides read TGTGCCAGTAGTACGGGACAGAGGACGGGCGAGCAGTACTTC. The encoded protein is CASSTGQRTGEQYF.

This chain links TRBV5-6 with TRBJ2-7, with D possibly called TRBD1 or TRBD2 (5 bases each). The CDR3 sequence is 14 residues long. Germline CDR1 and CDR2: SGHDT and YYEEEE. Trimming took 0 bases from V and 9 from J, leaving 16 bases between them. The CDR3: CASSLEGRPAGQYF. DNA of the CDR3: TGTGCCAGCAGCTTGGAGGGACGCCCGGCCGGGCAGTACTTC. The full variable domain, its missing parts supplied by reference TRBV5-6 and TRBJ2-7, is DAGVTQSPTHLIKTRGQQVTLRCSPKSGHDTVSWYQQALGQGPQFIFQYYEEEERQRGNFPDRFSGHQFPNYSSELNVNALLLGDSALYLCASSLEGRPAGQYFGPGTRLTVT.

By its share, this clonotype is medium-sized. This rearrangement joins TRBV18 to TRBJ2-1, with D perhaps TRBD2 (6 bases). CDR1 and CDR2 (germline): KGHSH, LQKENI. This CDR3 has 15 amino acids. V lost 2 bases to trimming and J lost 3 bases, with 11 bases between them. The CDR3 sequence is CASSPGPGDYNEQFF. The CDR3 region has the DNA TGTGCCAGCTCACCAGGGCCGGGGGACTACAATGAGCAGTTCTTC.

By sample share, this clonotype is medium-sized. The genes are TRBV19 and TRBJ1-2; D is ambiguous. CDR1 is LNHDA, CDR2 SQIVND, per germline (reference sequence). The CDR3 is made up of 15 amino acids. The germline V and J ends were trimmed by 1 base and 4 bases, with 13 bases remaining between them. Here the CDR3 DNA reads TGTGCCAGTAGTATAGTCGGCACCTCCTTCTATGGCTACACCTTC. Its protein product is CASSIVGTSFYGYTF.

The V call is TRBV12-3 or TRBV12-4, the J call TRBJ1-5; the D gene is possibly TRBD1 (5 bases). This CDR3 spans 13 amino acids. Trimming removed 6 bases from V and 7 bases from J, with 13 bases in between. CDR3 in amino acids: CASSRDAGQPQHF. Here the CDR3 DNA reads TGTGCCAGCAGCAGGGACGCCGGGCAGCCCCAGCATTTT.

By its share, this clonotype is medium-sized. The J gene is TRBJ2-3, the V gene TRBV6-1; 12 bases are a match to TRBD2. CDR1 and CDR2 from the germline V gene are MNHNS and SASEGT. This CDR3 is built from 14 residues. V lost 9 bases to trimming and J lost 0 bases; unmatched junction nucleotides: 1. CDR3 sequence reads: CASTSGRSTDTQYF. CDR3 DNA sequence: TGTGCCAGTACTAGCGGGAGGAGCACAGATACGCAGTATTTT.

Within the sample, this clonotype is medium-sized. V and J are TRBV19 and TRBJ2-1, with 13 bases lining up with TRBD2. The CDR3 covers 17 residues. V lost 5 bases to trimming and J lost 1 base; unmatched junction nucleotides: 5. From germline, CDR1 is LNHDA and CDR2 SQIVND (reference sequence). The DNA for the CDR3 is TGTGCCAGTAGTCCTGGGACTAGCGGGGTATCCTACAATGAGCAGTTCTTC. Encoded protein: CASSPGTSGVSYNEQFF.

V usage is TRBV12-3 or TRBV12-4 and J usage is TRBJ2-1; the match to TRBD2 covers 13 bases. V shed 5 bases, J shed 3 bases, and the junction held 4 bases outside the gene matches. The CDR3 has 16 residues. CDR3 protein: CASSRLAGGLYNEQFF. The CDR3 DNA follows: TGTGCCAGCAGTCGACTAGCGGGGGGTCTCTACAATGAGCAGTTCTTC.

The table lists this clonotype with a few counts. V gene TRBV19 combines with J gene TRBJ1-5, with 7 bases matching TRBD1. The CDR3 length is 14 residues. J lost 2 bases, V lost 4 bases, and 2 bases had no gene match. Germline V gene lookup returns CDR1 LNHDA and CDR2 SQIVND (reference sequence). The CDR3 here is CASSTTGRNQPQHF. CDR3 DNA: TGTGCCAGTAGTACGACAGGGCGCAATCAGCCCCAGCATTTT. Combining the CDR3 with reference TRBV19 and TRBJ1-5 gives the whole variable domain DGGITQSPKYLFRKEGQNVTLSCEQNLNHDAMYWYRQDPGQGLRLIYYSQIVNDFQKGDIAEGYSVSREKKESFPLTVTSAQKNPTAFYLCASSTTGRNQPQHFGDGTRLSIL.

This clonotype was detected a few times. The V and J genes are TRBV12-3 or TRBV12-4 and TRBJ1-1; 7 bases fit TRBD1. Trimming removed 1 base from V and 7 bases from J; junction bases left unmatched: 6. The CDR3 extends over 14 amino acids. The CDR3 DNA reads as TGTGCCAGCAGTTTAGGGGACAGCTGGGGTGAAGCTTTCTTT. It yields the protein CASSLGDSWGEAFF.

The chain joins TRBV20-1 to TRBJ2-1, with 9 bases aligning to TRBD2. Germline V gives CDR1 DFQATT, CDR2 SNEGSKA (reference sequence). Trimming at V came to 6 bases and at J to 6 bases, leaving 9 bases not matched to a gene. The CDR3 is made up of 14 amino acids. CDR3 bases: TGCAGTGCAGTAGGGCTAGCGGGAAGCAATGAGCAGTTCTTC. Protein: CSAVGLAGSNEQFF.

In its sample, this clonotype ranks as medium-sized. The V gene is TRBV18, the J gene TRBJ1-1, with 10 bases that match TRBD1. CDR1 and CDR2 (germline): KGHSH, LQKENI. The CDR3 has 17 residues. V lost 6 bases to trimming and J lost 5 bases; unmatched junction nucleotides: 15. CDR3 residues: CASSTGTGVLGGTEAFF. CDR3 sequence (DNA): TGTGCCAGCTCCACCGGGACAGGGGTTCTCGGTGGGACTGAAGCTTTCTTT.

This clonotype has more than one count but fewer than ten. The chain employs TRBV5-1 and TRBJ1-1; D unresolved. The germline CDR1 and CDR2 sequences are SGHRS and YFSETQ. The CDR3 is 14 amino acids. Trimming removed 4 bases at V and 3 bases at J, with 13 bases between. The CDR3 bases are TGCGCCAGCAGCGACGGACGGCTGTACACTGAAGCTTTCTTT. This translates into CASSDGRLYTEAFF. Supplemented by reference TRBV5-1 and TRBJ1-1, the full variable domain reads KAGVTQTPRYLIKTRGQQVTLSCSPISGHRSVSWYQQTPGQGLQFLFEYFSETQRNKGNFPGRFSGRQFSNSRSEMNVSTLELGDSALYLCASSDGRLYTEAFFGQGTRLTVV.

The chain is built from TRBV14 and TRBJ2-2; D call uncertain. This CDR3 has 20 residues. Trimming removed 2 bases at V and 0 bases at J, with 22 bases between. From germline, CDR1 is SGHDN and CDR2 FVKESK. The CDR3 reads CASSQRGPGVIFSNTGELFF. CDR3 DNA sequence: TGTGCCAGCAGCCAACGCGGCCCAGGAGTAATTTTTTCGAACACCGGGGAGCTGTTTTTT.

This clonotype came up many times. The chain couples TRBV7-9 to TRBJ2-7; 11 bases agree with TRBD2. The CDR3 contains 17 residues. J lost 0 bases, V lost 2 bases, and 6 bases had no gene match. Germline values: CDR1 SEHNR, CDR2 FQNEAQ (reference sequence). The CDR3 is CASSLRTSGSSSYEQYF. The CDR3 nucleotides read TGTGCCAGCAGCTTACGGACTAGCGGGTCCAGCTCCTACGAGCAGTACTTC.

The CDR3 nucleotides are TGCAGTGCTAGTGCCCGGACTAGCGGTAGCACAGATACGCAGTATTTT. Encoded protein: CSASARTSGSTDTQYF. The chain couples TRBV20-1 to TRBJ2-3, with 10 bases that match TRBD2. Trimming removed 3 bases from V and 0 bases from J; junction bases left unmatched: 6. The germline gives CDR1 DFQATT, CDR2 SNEGSKA (reference sequence). This CDR3 has 16 amino acids.